Following are 9 T cell receptor beta chains from one sample sequenced in a study of T cells in Graves' hyperthyroidism and ophthalmopathy. RNA transcripts provided the source from which TCR beta CDR3 regions were amplified. The primer set for the first-round RT-PCR of the TCR CDR3 was HTBI. MiXCR, run by TCRdb on the multiplex PCR reads, gives a single entry per CDR3 protein. The sample lists hundreds of thousands of distinct CDR3 sequences; about 18% were seen once. The sequenced material came from blood. These receptors were taken from a woman aged 18-29 years with Graves' hyperthyroidism.

This clonotype came up many times. CDR3: CSAIQGANTEAFF. CDR3 nucleotide sequence: TGCAGTGCTATACAGGGGGCCAACACTGAAGCTTTCTTT. This chain links TRBV20-1 with TRBJ1-1; TRBD1 aligns across 9 bases. This CDR3 has 13 amino acids. Per the germline V gene, CDR1 is DFQATT and CDR2 is SNEGSKA (reference sequence). Trimming took 4 bases from V and 2 from J; bases not matched to a gene: 2.

This clonotype was seen at least ten times. The gene calls are TRBV6-1 and TRBJ2-5; D uncertain. V lost 6 bases, J lost 1 base, and 9 bases lay in between. Germline V gene lookup returns CDR1 MNHNS and CDR2 SASEGT. The CDR3 covers 13 residues. CDR3 protein: CASRTQLQETQYF. The CDR3 DNA is TGTGCCAGCAGAACACAGCTCCAAGAGACCCAGTACTTC.

This clonotype was counted at least ten times. The rearrangement joins TRBV30 to TRBJ1-5, with TRBD1 identical over 9 bases. Trimming cost V 2 bases and J 12 bases; bases outside gene matches: 8. The CDR3 totals 13 residues. Germline V gives CDR1 GTSNPN, CDR2 SVGIG (reference sequence). The CDR3 nucleotides are TGTGCCTGGAGTCTACCCCCGGACAGGGGCCAGCATTTT. This gives the protein CAWSLPPDRGQHF.

This clonotype showed up many times. This chain connects TRBV10-2 to TRBJ2-7; 12 bases match TRBD1. Trimming took 6 bases from V and 5 from J; bases not matched to a gene: 5. Germline CDR1 WSHSY, CDR2 SAAADI. The CDR3 spans 14 residues. CDR3 residues: CASSGTGGSNEQYF. CDR3 sequence (DNA): TGCGCCAGCAGCGGGACAGGGGGCTCAAACGAGCAGTACTTC.

This clonotype was picked up many times. With a much larger clone just one base away, this may be a read error. The gene calls are TRBV6-5 and TRBJ1-2, with TRBD1 matching 10 bases. CDR3 length: 13 amino acids. Looked up from germline, CDR1 is MNHEY and CDR2 is SVGAGI. The CDR3 region is CASSDSTGGDYTF. The CDR3 nucleotides are TGTGCCAGCAGTGACTCGACAGGGGGCGACTACACCTTC.

The sample holds many counts of this clonotype. CDR3 nucleotides: TGTGCCAGCAGCTGGGGGGGGGCGGTCACTGAAGCTTTCTTT. Protein: CASSWGGAVTEAFF. The chain recombines TRBV6-5 with TRBJ1-1; D might be TRBD1 (6 bases). V lost 6 bases and J 4 bases, leaving 15 bases between the germline ends. Germline V gene sequence: CDR1 MNHEY, CDR2 SVGAGI. This CDR3 is built from 14 residues.

This clonotype has more than one count but fewer than ten. Here the CDR3 DNA reads TGTGCCAGCAGCTTAGAAGTCTCGGGACAGAGATACTCTGGGGCCAACGTCCTGACTTTC. It encodes CASSLEVSGQRYSGANVLTF. The chain carries TRBV11-2 and TRBJ2-6; the match to TRBD1 covers 7 bases. Germline assignment: CDR1 SGHAT and CDR2 FQNNGV. Trimming at V came to 0 bases and at J to 0 bases, leaving 11 bases not matched to a gene. The CDR3 is 20 residues long.

In its sample, this clonotype was seen a few times. J is TRBJ1-2 and V is TRBV5-1; D gene unclear. The CDR3 runs to 15 residues. CDR1 is SGHRS and CDR2 is YFSETQ in the germline V gene. Deletions cut 6 bases from V and 4 bases from J, with 19 bases between. The CDR3 bases are TGCGCCAGCACTACCGGTCAGCCGAGCCCCTATGGCTACACCTTC. Translation: CASTTGQPSPYGYTF.

Ten or more counts support this clonotype. The J gene is TRBJ2-2, the V gene TRBV5-1; D ambiguous. The germline V gene encodes CDR1 SGHRS and CDR2 YFSETQ. Trimming shortened V by 1 base and J by 1 base, and 11 bases separated the two germline ends. This CDR3 comprises 16 residues. The CDR3 coding sequence is TGCGCCAGCAGCTTGTTCTTCGGCCGGAACACCGGGGAGCTGTTTTTT. This sequence encodes CASSLFFGRNTGELFF.